Each of the 14 T cell receptor beta chains below was sequenced from the same sample in a study of blood T cell repertoires in COVID-19. Measured with immunoSEQ multiplex PCR; TCRdb has only the in-frame clones, and not every one. Among about 170,000 clones listed, roughly 86% were seen once. The sequenced material came from peripheral blood. The receptor set was obtained from a man aged 70 or older with acute or convalescent COVID-19.

The chain links TRBV27 to TRBJ2-1; TRBD2 might be the D (6 bases). V was clipped by 8 bases and J by 9 bases, with 11 bases between them. Germline loops: CDR1 MNHEY, CDR2 SMNVEV (reference sequence). This CDR3 contains 11 residues. This chain's CDR3 is CASWRDSEQFF. CDR3 nucleotide sequence: TGTGCCAGCTGGCGGGATAGTGAGCAGTTCTTC.

The CDR3 bases are TGTGCCAGCAGCCATCCAGCGGGGGCGTCAGCTCACTCCTACAATGAGCAGTTCTTC. Translated, it gives CASSHPAGASAHSYNEQFF. The V gene is TRBV4-2, the J gene TRBJ2-1; 8 bases align to TRBD2. The CDR3 length is 19 residues. The V gene's germline CDR1 is LGHNA and CDR2 YNFKEQ. Losses at the gene ends were 3 bases for V and 0 bases for J; bases not matched to a gene: 13.

This clone was counted a few times. The genes are TRBV25-1 and TRBJ2-7, with D perhaps TRBD1 (6 bases). Germline-derived CDR1 and CDR2 are MGHDK and SYGVNS. V dropped 5 bases and J dropped 3 bases, with 11 bases sitting between them. The CDR3 has 13 residues. The CDR3 nucleotides read TGTGCCAGCAGTCGGGGCAGGGGCTACGAGCAGTACTTC. This codes for CASSRGRGYEQYF.

CDR3 in DNA: TGTGCCAGCAGAGGACTGAGTTCCTACGAGCAGTACTTC. Residues: CASRGLSSYEQYF. This chain connects TRBV27 to TRBJ2-7; the D gene is possibly TRBD2 (5 bases). V lost 6 bases, J lost 1 base, and 10 bases lay in between. Germline loops: CDR1 MNHEY, CDR2 SMNVEV (reference sequence). This CDR3 has 13 residues.

The CDR3 is CASRANRNYGYTF. The CDR3 coding sequence is TGTGCCAGCAGAGCTAACAGAAACTATGGCTACACCTTC. This chain joins TRBV6-5 and TRBJ1-2; no clear D gene. This CDR3 has 13 amino acids. Germline-derived CDR1 and CDR2 are MNHEY and SVGAGI. V lost 6 bases and J 2 bases, leaving 10 bases between the germline ends.

The gene calls are TRBV11-3 and TRBJ2-1; TRBD1 matches at 8 bases. The CDR3 contains 15 residues. Trimming took 5 bases from V and 2 from J; bases not matched to a gene: 5. CDR1 is SGHNT, CDR2 YENEEA, per germline. For the CDR3, the DNA is TGTGCCAGCAGCCTACAGGGGGTTACCTACAATGAGCAGTTCTTC. Protein product: CASSLQGVTYNEQFF.

The DNA for the CDR3 is TGTGCCAGCTCACCAGGACAGGGGTCGGTTGGGGCCAACGTCCTGACTTTC. Protein sequence: CASSPGQGSVGANVLTF. The chain has TRBV18 and TRBJ2-6; 9 nucleotides match TRBD1. Trimming removed 2 bases from V and 3 bases from J; junction bases left unmatched: 5. The CDR3 loop spans 17 amino acids. Germline CDR1 KGHSH, CDR2 LQKENI.

The V call is TRBV28, the J call TRBJ2-7, with TRBD2 matching over 13 bases. The V gene's germline CDR1 is MDHEN and CDR2 SYDVKM. The CDR3 extends over 15 amino acids. V lost 6 bases to trimming and J lost 6 bases; unmatched junction nucleotides: 8. CDR3 DNA sequence: TGTGCCAGCAGCCCCCGCGGGACTAGCGGGGTCGAGCAGTACTTC. Its translation is CASSPRGTSGVEQYF.

This chain links TRBV7-2 with TRBJ1-2; 9 nucleotides agree with TRBD1. V lost 2 bases to trimming and J lost 7 bases; unmatched junction nucleotides: 8. Germline V gene data show CDR1 as SGHTA and CDR2 as FQGNSA. This CDR3 has 15 residues. The CDR3 sequence is CASSLTGTGMGGYTF. CDR3 nucleotides: TGTGCCAGCAGCTTAACGGGGACAGGGATGGGTGGCTACACCTTC.

This chain connects TRBV5-5 to TRBJ1-2; D unresolved. The CDR3 has 17 amino acids. CDR1 is SGHKS and CDR2 is YYEKEE in the germline V gene (reference sequence). V gave up 4 bases and J gave up 5 bases, with 24 bases separating them. The CDR3 DNA is TGTGCCAGCAGCCCGATCAGTTGGCGGGAAGGGCGGTATGGCTACACCTTC. Translation gives CASSPISWREGRYGYTF.

The chain combines TRBV18 with TRBJ2-5; tentative D call: TRBD2 (5 bases). The germline CDR1 and CDR2 sequences are KGHSH and LQKENI. V was cut by 0 bases and J by 5 bases, with 13 bases left in between. This CDR3 spans 15 amino acids. The CDR3 region has the DNA TGTGCCAGCTCACCACCGAGTTCGAGGGAGGAGACCCAGTACTTC. This gives the protein CASSPPSSREETQYF.

The V gene is TRBV5-4, the J gene TRBJ1-1; D uncertain. Germline V CDR1 and CDR2: SGHNT, YYREEE (reference sequence). The CDR3 spans 12 residues. The V end was cut by 5 bases, the J end by 1 base, with 6 bases between. The CDR3 loop reads CASSSGNTEAFF. DNA for the CDR3: TGTGCCAGCAGTTCGGGGAACACTGAAGCTTTCTTT. The whole variable domain, remainder taken from reference TRBV5-4 and TRBJ1-1, is ETGVTQSPTHLIKTRGQQVTLRCSSQSGHNTVSWYQQALGQGPQFIFQYYREEENGRGNFPPRFSGLQFPNYSSELNVNALELDDSALYLCASSSGNTEAFFGQGTRLTVV.

The V call is TRBV4-3, the J call TRBJ2-2, with TRBD1 as a possible D gene (5 bases). The CDR3 spans 16 residues. Germline V CDR1 and CDR2: LGHNA, YSLEER. Trimming took 4 bases from V and 3 from J, leaving 15 bases between them. Here the CDR3 DNA reads TGCGCCAGCAGCCCACAATTGGGGCTGGACACCGGGGAGCTGTTTTTT. Its translation: CASSPQLGLDTGELFF.

The rearrangement uses TRBV4-2 and TRBJ2-2; 7 bases map to TRBD2. Germline CDR1 reads LGHNA; CDR2 reads YNFKEQ. The length of the CDR3 is 15 residues. The ends lost 4 bases at V and 2 bases at J; junction bases unmatched: 4. CDR3 loop: CASSPLAGNTGELFF. CDR3 in DNA: TGTGCCAGCAGCCCCTTAGCGGGCAACACCGGGGAGCTGTTTTTT.